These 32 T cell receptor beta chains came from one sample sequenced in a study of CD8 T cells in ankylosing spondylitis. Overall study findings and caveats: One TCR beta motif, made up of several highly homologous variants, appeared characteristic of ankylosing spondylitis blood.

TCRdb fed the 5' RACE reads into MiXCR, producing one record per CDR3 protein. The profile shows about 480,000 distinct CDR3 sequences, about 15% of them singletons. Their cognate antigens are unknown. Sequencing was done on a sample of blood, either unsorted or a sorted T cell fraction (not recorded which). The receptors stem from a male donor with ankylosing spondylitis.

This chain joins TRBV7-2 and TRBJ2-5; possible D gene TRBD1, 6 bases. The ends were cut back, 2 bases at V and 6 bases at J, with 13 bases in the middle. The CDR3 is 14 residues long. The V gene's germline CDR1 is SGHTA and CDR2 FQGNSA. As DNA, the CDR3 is TGTGCCAGCAGCTTAAACAGGGATGGTCAGACCCAGTACTTC. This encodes CASSLNRDGQTQYF.

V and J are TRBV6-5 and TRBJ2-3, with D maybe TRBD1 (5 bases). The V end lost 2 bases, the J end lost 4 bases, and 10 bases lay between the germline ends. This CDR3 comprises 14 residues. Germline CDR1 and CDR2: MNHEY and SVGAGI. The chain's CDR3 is CASSYLGAADTQYF. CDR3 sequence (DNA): TGTGCCAGCAGTTACCTTGGGGCGGCAGATACGCAGTATTTT.

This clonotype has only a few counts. For the CDR3, the DNA is TGTGCCAGCAGCTTAGAAGCGGGGCACTACAATGAGCAGTTCTTC. Amino acid sequence: CASSLEAGHYNEQFF. The gene calls are TRBV7-2 and TRBJ2-1, with 7 positions matching TRBD2. Trimming took 1 base from V and 3 from J; bases not matched to a gene: 3. The V gene's germline CDR1 is SGHTA and CDR2 FQGNSA. This CDR3 spans 15 amino acids.

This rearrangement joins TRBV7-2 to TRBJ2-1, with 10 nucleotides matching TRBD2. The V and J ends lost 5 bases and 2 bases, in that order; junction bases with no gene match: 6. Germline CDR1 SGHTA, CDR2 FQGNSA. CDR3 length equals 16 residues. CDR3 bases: TGTGCCAGCAGCGCCTCCCTAGCGGGGGCCTACAATGAGCAGTTCTTC. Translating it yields CASSASLAGAYNEQFF.

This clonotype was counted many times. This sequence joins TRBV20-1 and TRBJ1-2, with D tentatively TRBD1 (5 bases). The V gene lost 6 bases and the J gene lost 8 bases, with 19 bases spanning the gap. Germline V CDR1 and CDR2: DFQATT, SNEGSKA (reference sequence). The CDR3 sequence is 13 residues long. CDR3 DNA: TGCAGTGCCATCCGGGGGGGGTTCGGAGGCTACACCTTC. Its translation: CSAIRGGFGGYTF.

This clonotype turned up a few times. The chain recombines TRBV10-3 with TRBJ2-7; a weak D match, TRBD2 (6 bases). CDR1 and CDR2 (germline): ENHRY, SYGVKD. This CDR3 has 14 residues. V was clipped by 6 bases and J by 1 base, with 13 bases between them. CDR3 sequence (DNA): TGTGCCATCAGACCCCTAGCGACATCCTACGAGCAGTACTTC. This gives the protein CAIRPLATSYEQYF.

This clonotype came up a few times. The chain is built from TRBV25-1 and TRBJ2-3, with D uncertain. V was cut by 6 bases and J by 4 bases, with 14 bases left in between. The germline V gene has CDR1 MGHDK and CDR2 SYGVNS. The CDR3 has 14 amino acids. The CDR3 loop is CASSPRPRADTQYF. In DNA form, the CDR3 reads TGTGCCAGCAGCCCCCGGCCGCGCGCAGATACGCAGTATTTT.

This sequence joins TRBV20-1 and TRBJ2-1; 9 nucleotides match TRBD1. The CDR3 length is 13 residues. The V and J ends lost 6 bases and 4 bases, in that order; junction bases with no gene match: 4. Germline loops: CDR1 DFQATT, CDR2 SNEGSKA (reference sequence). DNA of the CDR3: TGCAGTGCCCCGGGACAGGGTTACAATGAGCAGTTCTTC. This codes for CSAPGQGYNEQFF.

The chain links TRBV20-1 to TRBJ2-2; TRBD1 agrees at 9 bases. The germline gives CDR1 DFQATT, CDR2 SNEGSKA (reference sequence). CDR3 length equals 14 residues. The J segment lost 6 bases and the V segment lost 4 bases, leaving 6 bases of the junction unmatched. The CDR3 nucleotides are TGCAGTGCTAAGGGGACAGGGTCCCCCGGGGAGCTGTTTTTT. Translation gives CSAKGTGSPGELFF.

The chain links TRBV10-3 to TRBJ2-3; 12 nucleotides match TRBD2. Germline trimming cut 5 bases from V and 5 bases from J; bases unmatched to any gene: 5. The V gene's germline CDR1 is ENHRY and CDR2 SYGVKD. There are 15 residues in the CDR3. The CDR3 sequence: CAISQGLAGRDTQYF. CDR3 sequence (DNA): TGTGCCATCAGTCAAGGACTAGCGGGGCGAGATACGCAGTATTTT.

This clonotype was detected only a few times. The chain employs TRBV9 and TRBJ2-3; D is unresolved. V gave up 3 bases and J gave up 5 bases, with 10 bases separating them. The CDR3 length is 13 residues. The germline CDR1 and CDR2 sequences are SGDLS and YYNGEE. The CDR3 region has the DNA TGTGCCAGCAGCGCCCCCCCCGTAGATACGCAGTATTTT. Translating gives CASSAPPVDTQYF.

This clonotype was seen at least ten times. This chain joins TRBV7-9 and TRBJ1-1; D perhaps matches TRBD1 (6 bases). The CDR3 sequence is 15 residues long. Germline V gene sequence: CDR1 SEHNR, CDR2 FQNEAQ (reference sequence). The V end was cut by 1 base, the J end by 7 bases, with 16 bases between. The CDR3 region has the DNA TGTGCCAGCAGCTTAGAACAGGGAAGGGGAGTTGAAGCTTTCTTT. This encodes CASSLEQGRGVEAFF.

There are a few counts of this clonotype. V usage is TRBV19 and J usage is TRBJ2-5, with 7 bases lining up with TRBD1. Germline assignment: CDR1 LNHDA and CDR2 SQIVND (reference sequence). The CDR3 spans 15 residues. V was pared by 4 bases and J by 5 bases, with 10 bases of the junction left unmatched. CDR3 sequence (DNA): TGTGCCAGTAGTACCTCCGGGACAGTGGGGGAGACCCAGTACTTC. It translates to CASSTSGTVGETQYF.

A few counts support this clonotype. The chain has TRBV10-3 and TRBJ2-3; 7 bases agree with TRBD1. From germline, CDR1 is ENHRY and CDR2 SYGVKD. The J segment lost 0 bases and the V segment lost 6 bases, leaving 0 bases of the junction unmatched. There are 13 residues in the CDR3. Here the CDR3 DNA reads TGTGCCATCAGGGACAGGAGCACAGATACGCAGTATTTT. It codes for CAIRDRSTDTQYF.

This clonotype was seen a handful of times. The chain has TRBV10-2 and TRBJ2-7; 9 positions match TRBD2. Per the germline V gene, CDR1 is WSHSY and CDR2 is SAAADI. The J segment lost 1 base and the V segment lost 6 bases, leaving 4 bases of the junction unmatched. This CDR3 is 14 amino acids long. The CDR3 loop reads CASRAGGGSYEQYF. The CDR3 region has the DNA TGCGCCAGCAGGGCGGGAGGGGGTTCCTACGAGCAGTACTTC.

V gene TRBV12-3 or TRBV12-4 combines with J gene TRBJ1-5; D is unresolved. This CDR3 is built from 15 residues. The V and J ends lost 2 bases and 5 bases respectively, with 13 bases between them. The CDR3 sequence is CASSLRAWGDQPQHF. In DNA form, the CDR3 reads TGTGCCAGCAGTTTACGAGCTTGGGGTGATCAGCCCCAGCATTTT.

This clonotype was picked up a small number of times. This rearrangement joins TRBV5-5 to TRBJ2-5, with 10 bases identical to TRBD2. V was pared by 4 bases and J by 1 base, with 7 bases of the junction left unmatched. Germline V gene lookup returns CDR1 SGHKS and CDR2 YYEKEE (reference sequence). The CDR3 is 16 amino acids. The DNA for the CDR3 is TGTGCCAGCAGCACTCAGGGACTAGCGATCCAAGAGACCCAGTACTTC. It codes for CASSTQGLAIQETQYF.

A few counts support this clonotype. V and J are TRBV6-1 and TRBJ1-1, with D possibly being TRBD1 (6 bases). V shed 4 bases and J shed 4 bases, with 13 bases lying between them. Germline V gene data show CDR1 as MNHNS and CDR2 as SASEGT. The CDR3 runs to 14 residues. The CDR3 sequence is CASSAGARSTEAFF. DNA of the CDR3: TGTGCCAGCAGTGCAGGGGCGCGGAGCACTGAAGCTTTCTTT.

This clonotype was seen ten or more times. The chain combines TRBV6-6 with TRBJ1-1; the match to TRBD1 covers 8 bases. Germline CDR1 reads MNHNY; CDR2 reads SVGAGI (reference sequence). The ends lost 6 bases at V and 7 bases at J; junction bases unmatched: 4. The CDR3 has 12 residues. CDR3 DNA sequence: TGTGCCAGCAGAGACAGGGGTAGTGAAGCTTTCTTT. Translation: CASRDRGSEAFF.

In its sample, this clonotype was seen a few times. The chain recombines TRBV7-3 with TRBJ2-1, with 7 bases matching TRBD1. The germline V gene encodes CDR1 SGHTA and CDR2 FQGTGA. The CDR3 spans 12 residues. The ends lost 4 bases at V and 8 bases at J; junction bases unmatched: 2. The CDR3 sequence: CASSSDRDEQFF. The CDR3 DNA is TGTGCCAGCAGCTCTGACAGGGATGAGCAGTTCTTC.

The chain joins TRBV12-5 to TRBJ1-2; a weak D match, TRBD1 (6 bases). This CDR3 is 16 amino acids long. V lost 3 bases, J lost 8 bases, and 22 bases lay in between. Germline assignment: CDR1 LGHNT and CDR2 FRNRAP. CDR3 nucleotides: TGTGCTAGTGGTTTTGGGAACCGGGGCACAGGGAGCGGCTACACCTTC. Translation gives CASGFGNRGTGSGYTF.

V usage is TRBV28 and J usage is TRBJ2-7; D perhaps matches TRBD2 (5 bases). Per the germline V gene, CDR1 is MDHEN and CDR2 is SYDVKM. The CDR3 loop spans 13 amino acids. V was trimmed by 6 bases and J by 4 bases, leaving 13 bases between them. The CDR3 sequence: CASRLATSYEQYF. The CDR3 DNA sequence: TGTGCCAGCAGGCTAGCAACCTCTTACGAGCAGTACTTC.

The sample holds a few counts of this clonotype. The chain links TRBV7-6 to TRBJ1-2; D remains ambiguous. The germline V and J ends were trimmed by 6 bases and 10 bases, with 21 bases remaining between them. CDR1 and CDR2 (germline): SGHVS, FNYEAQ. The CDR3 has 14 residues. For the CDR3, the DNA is TGTGCCAGCAGACCATTGACCGGCAAAAGATACTACACCTTC. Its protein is CASRPLTGKRYYTF. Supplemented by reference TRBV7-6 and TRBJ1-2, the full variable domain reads GAGVSQSPRYKVTKRGQDVALRCDPISGHVSLYWYRQALGQGPEFLTYFNYEAQQDKSGLPNDRFSAERPEGSISTLTIQRTEQRDSAMYRCASRPLTGKRYYTFGSGTRLTVV.

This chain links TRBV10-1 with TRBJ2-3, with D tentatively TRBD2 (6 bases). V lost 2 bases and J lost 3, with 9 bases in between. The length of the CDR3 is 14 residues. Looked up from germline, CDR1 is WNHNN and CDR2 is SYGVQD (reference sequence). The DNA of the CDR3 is TGCGCCAGCAGTGAGAGGCGGGGTACAGATACGCAGTATTTT. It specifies CASSERRGTDTQYF.

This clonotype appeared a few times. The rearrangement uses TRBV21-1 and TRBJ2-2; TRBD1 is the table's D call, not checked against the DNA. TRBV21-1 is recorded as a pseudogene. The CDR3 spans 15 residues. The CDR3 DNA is TGTGCCAGCAGCAACCCGGGAGGGAACACCGGGGAGCTGTTTTTT. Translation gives CASSNPGGNTGELFF.

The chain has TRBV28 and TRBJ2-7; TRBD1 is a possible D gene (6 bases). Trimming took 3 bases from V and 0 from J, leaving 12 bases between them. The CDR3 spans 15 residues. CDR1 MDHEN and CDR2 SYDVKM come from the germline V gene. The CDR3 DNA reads TGTGCCAGCAGTTTGCTCCGGGACATCTCCTACGAGCAGTACTTC. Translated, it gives CASSLLRDISYEQYF.

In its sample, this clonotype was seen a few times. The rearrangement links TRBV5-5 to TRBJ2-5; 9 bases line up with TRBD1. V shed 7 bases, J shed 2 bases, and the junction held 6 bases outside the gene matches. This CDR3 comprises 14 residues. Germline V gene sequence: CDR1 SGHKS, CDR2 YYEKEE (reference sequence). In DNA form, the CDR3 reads TGTGCCAGCGGGGTCGGACAGGGGCAAGAGACCCAGTACTTC. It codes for CASGVGQGQETQYF.

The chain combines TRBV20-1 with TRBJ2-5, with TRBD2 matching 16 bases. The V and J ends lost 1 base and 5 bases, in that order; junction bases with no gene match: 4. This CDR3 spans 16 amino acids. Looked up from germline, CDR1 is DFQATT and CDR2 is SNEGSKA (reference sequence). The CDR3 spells CSARGGLAGGPETQYF. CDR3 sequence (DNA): TGCAGTGCTAGAGGGGGACTAGCGGGAGGGCCGGAGACCCAGTACTTC.

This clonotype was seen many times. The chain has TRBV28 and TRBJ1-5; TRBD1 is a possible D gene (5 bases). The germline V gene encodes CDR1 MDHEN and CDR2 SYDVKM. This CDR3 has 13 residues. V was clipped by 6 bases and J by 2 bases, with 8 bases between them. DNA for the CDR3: TGTGCCAGCAGGGGGGACGGCAATCAGCCCCAGCATTTT. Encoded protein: CASRGDGNQPQHF.

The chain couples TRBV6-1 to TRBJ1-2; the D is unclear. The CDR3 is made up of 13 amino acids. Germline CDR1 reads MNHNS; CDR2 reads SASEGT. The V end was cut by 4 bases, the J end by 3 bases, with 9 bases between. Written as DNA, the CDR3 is TGTGCCAGCAGTGGGCAGAGAGACTATGGCTACACCTTC. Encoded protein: CASSGQRDYGYTF.

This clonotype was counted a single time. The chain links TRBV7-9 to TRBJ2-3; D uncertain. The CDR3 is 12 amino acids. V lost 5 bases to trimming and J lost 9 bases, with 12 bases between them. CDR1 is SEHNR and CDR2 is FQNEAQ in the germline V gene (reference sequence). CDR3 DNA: TGTGCCAGCAGCCCTATGTTTTGGACGCAGTATTTT. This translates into CASSPMFWTQYF.

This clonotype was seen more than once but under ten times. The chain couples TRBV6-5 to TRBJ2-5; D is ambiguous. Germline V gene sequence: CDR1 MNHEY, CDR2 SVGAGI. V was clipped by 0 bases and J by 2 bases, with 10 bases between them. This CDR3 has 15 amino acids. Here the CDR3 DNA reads TGTGCCAGCAGTTACTCGTGGGCCACGCAAGAGACCCAGTACTTC. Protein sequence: CASSYSWATQETQYF.